This TCR beta chain was obtained from a study of identical twins. This clonotype appeared a few times. What it binds is not known. Study-wide results and limits: Models underestimated out-of-frame TCR alpha sharing in monozygotic twins.

The V and J ends lost 6 bases and 5 bases respectively, with 21 bases between them. The V gene's germline CDR1 is SGHKS and CDR2 YYEKEE (reference sequence). This CDR3 has 16 residues. One entry per CDR3 protein results from TCRdb running MiXCR on the 5' RACE reads. Here the sample spans fewer than 550,000 distinct CDR3 sequences, more than 13% being singletons. The same data also went into a second study, on yellow fever vaccine responses in identical twins. That study adds: Vaccine-induced T cell responses in twins were reportedly observed to appear partly convergent, partly personalized.

Source material: CD4+ T cells sorted from blood. The chain combines TRBV5-5 with TRBJ1-3; a weak D match, TRBD1 (6 bases). This receptor was taken from a woman aged 18-29 years in good health. The CDR3: CASTSRGATGRNTIYF. The DNA of the CDR3 is TGTGCCAGCACCTCGAGGGGGGCCACGGGTCGAAACACCATATATTTT.